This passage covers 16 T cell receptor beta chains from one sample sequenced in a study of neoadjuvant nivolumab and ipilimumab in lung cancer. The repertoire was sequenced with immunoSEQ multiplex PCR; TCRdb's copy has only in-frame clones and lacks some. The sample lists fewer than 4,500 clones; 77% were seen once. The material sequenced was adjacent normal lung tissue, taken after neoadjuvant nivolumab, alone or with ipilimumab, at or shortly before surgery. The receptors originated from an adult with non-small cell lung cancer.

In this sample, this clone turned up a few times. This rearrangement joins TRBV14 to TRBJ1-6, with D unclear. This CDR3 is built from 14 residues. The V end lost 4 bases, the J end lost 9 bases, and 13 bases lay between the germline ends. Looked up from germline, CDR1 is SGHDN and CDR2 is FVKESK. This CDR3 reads CASSRYGSLSPLHF. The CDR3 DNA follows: TGTGCCAGCAGCCGTTACGGATCACTTTCACCCCTCCACTTT.

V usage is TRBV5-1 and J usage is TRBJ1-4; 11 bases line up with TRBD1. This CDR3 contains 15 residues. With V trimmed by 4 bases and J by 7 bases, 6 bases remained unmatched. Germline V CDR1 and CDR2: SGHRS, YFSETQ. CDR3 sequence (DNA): TGCGCCAGCAGCCTCATGGACAGGGGGCCTGAAAAACTGTTTTTT. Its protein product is CASSLMDRGPEKLFF.

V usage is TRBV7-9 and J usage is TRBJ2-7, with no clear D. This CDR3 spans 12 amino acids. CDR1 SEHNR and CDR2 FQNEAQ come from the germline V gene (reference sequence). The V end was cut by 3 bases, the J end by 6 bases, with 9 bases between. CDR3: CASSLGGGEQYF. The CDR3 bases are TGTGCCAGCAGCTTGGGCGGTGGCGAGCAGTACTTC.

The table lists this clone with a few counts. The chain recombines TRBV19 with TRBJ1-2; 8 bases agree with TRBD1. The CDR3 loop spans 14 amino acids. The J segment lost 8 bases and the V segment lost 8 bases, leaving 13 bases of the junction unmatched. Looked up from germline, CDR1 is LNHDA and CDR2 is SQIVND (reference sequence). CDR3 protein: CASAVGTGSRGYTF. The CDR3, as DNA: TGTGCCAGTGCGGTGGGGACAGGTTCGCGAGGCTACACCTTC.

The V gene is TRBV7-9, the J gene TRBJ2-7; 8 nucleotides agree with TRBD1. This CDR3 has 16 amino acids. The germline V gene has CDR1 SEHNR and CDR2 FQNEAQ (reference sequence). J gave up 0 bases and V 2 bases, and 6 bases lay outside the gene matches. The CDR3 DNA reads TGTGCCAGCAGCTTAACAGGGGGTTCCAGCTCCTACGAGCAGTACGTC. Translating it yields CASSLTGGSSSYEQYV.

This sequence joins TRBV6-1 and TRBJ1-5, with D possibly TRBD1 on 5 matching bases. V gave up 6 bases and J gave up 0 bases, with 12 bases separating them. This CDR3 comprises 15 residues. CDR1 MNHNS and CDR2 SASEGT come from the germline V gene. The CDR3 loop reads CASSEQDNSNQPQHF. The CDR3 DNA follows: TGTGCCAGCAGCGAACAGGACAATAGCAATCAGCCCCAGCATTTT.

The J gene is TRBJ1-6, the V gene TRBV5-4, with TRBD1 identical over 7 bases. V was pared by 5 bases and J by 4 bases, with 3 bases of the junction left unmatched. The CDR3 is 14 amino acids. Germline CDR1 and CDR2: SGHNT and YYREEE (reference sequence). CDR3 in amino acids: CASRPGQYNSPLHF. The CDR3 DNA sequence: TGTGCCAGCAGACCGGGACAGTATAATTCACCCCTCCACTTT.

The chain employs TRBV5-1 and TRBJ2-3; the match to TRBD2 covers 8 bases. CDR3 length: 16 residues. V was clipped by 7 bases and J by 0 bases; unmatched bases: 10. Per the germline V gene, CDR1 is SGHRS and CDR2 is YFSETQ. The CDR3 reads CASSHGGVSSTDTQYF. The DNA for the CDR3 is TGCGCCAGCTCTCACGGGGGGGTTTCTAGCACAGATACGCAGTATTTT.

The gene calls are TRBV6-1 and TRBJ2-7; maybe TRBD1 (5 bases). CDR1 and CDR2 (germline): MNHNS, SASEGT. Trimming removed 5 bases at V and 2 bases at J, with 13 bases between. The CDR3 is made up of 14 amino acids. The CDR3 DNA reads TGTGCCAGCAGTCTACAGGTAGGGCCCTACGAGCAGTACTTC. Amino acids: CASSLQVGPYEQYF.

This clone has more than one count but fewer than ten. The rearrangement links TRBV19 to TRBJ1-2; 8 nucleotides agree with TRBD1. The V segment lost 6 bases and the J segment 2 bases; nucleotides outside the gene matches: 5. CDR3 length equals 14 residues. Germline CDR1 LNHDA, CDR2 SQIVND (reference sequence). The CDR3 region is CASSDRGNNYGYTF. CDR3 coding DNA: TGTGCCAGTAGCGACAGGGGAAACAACTATGGCTACACCTTC.

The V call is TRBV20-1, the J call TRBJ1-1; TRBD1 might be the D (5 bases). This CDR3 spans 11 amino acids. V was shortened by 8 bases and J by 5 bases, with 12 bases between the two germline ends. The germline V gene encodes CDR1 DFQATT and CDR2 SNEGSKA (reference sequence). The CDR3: CSTNSGTEAFF. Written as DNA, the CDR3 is TGCAGTACCAACTCAGGGACTGAAGCTTTCTTT.

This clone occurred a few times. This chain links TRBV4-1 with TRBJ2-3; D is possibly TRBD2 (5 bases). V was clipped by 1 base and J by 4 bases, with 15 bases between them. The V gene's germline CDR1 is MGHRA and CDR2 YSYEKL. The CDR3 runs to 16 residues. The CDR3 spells CASSQGNNAGADTQYF. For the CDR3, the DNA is TGCGCCAGCAGCCAAGGGAACAATGCCGGGGCAGATACGCAGTATTTT.

This CDR3 reads CASSPGTSGVLEQFF. Here the CDR3 DNA reads TGTGCCAGCAGCCCCGGGACTAGCGGGGTCCTGGAGCAGTTCTTC. The chain carries TRBV5-6 and TRBJ2-1; 13 bases agree with TRBD2. Germline CDR1 reads SGHDT; CDR2 reads YYEEEE. The CDR3 totals 15 residues. The V segment lost 4 bases and the J segment 10 bases; nucleotides outside the gene matches: 8. Supplemented by reference TRBV5-6 and TRBJ2-1, the full variable domain reads DAGVTQSPTHLIKTRGQQVTLRCSPKSGHDTVSWYQQALGQGPQFIFQYYEEEERQRGNFPDRFSGHQFPNYSSELNVNALLLGDSALYLCASSPGTSGVLEQFFGPGTRLTVL.

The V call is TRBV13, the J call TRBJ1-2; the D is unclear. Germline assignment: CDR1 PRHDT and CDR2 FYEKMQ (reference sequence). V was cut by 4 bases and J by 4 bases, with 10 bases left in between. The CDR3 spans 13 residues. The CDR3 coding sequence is TGTGCCAGCAGCTCCGGTTTGCCCTATGGCTACACCTTC. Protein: CASSSGLPYGYTF.

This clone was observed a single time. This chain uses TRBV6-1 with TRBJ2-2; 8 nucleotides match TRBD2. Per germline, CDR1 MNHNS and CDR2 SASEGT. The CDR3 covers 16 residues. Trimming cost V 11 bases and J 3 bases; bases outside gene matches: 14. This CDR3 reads CAASGGGLPDTGELFF. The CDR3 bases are TGTGCCGCCAGTGGCGGGGGGCTCCCAGACACCGGGGAGCTGTTTTTT.

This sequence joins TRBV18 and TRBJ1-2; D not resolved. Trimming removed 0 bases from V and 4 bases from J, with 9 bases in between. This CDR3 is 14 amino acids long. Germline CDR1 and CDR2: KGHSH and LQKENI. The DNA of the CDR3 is TGTGCCAGCTCACCACCTACGGAGAGCTATGGCTACACCTTC. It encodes CASSPPTESYGYTF. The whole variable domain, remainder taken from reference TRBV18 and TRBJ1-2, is NAGVMQNPRHLVRRRGQEARLRCSPMKGHSHVYWYRQLPEEGLKFMVYLQKENIIDESGMPKERFSAEFPKEGPSILRIQQVVRGDSAAYFCASSPPTESYGYTFGSGTRLTVV.